Below are 14 T cell receptor beta chains sequenced from a single sample in a study of a mutant IDH1 vaccine in newly diagnosed glioma. Antigens for these TCRs are unknown. The time point was: week 35, safety follow-up. Alongside topical imiquimod, each dose of vaccine comprised 300 ug of mutant IDH1 20-mer peptide. The method was immunoSEQ multiplex PCR; TCRdb's version includes in-frame clones alone and lacks a portion of them. The data show roughly 54,000 clones, with roughly 80% seen just once and roughly 4% held by the top ten. Sequenced here: PBMCs, sampled from a glioma patient whose treatment included an IDH1 peptide vaccine. Source of these receptors: a young woman with glioma.

This clone was seen only a few times. The chain joins TRBV7-2 to TRBJ2-5; maybe TRBD2 (6 bases). Trimming cost V 0 bases and J 2 bases, with 7 bases left between them. CDR1 and CDR2 (germline): SGHTA, FQGNSA. The CDR3 is 14 residues long. CDR3 in DNA: TGTGCCAGCAGCTTAGCGGGGGGACAAGAGACCCAGTACTTC. Its protein is CASSLAGGQETQYF. Supplemented by reference TRBV7-2 and TRBJ2-5, the full variable domain reads GAGVSQSPSNKVTEKGKDVELRCDPISGHTALYWYRQSLGQGLEFLIYFQGNSAPDKSGLPSDRFSAERTGGSVSTLTIQRTQQEDSAVYLCASSLAGGQETQYFGPGTRLLVL.

The chain recombines TRBV5-1 with TRBJ2-3; 8 positions agree with TRBD2. Per the germline V gene, CDR1 is SGHRS and CDR2 is YFSETQ. The CDR3 is 15 residues long. Trimming cost V 0 bases and J 4 bases; bases outside gene matches: 4. CDR3 nucleotides: TGCGCCAGCAGCTTGGATCCAGCGGGGGCAGATACGCAGTATTTT. Translated: CASSLDPAGADTQYF.

The J gene is TRBJ1-1, the V gene TRBV27; D is perhaps TRBD1 (6 bases). V lost 2 bases to trimming and J lost 3 bases, with 7 bases between them. Germline lookup yields CDR1 MNHEY and CDR2 SMNVEV (reference sequence). This CDR3 has 13 residues. The CDR3 nucleotides read TGTGCCAGCAGTTTAACAGGGTACACTGAAGCTTTCTTT. Translation gives CASSLTGYTEAFF.

V and J are TRBV6-1 and TRBJ1-2; 9 nucleotides agree with TRBD1. The trim removed 6 bases at V and 2 bases at J, leaving 4 bases unmatched. Germline V lookup: CDR1 MNHNS, CDR2 SASEGT. The CDR3 has 14 amino acids. The CDR3 nucleotides are TGTGCCAGCAGAGGGACAGGGCGGAACTATGGCTACACCTTC. This codes for CASRGTGRNYGYTF.

A word on this clone: Its ends do not fully match the called genes, so a read error is possible. The CDR3 nucleotides read TGTGCTAGTGGTTTGTTCGGGGCCCAGGTGGTTTTT. This encodes CASGLFGAQVVF. The rearrangement joins TRBV12-5 to TRBJ2-2; D tentatively reads TRBD1 or TRBD2 (5 bases each). Per the germline V gene, CDR1 is LGHNT and CDR2 is FRNRAP. This CDR3 region has 12 residues.

The gene calls are TRBV11-2 and TRBJ1-1; D remains unclear. V was cut by 6 bases and J by 6 bases, with 14 bases left in between. Germline assignment: CDR1 SGHAT and CDR2 FQNNGV. The CDR3 has 13 amino acids. The chain's CDR3 is CASSTIAGAEAFF. Here the CDR3 DNA reads TGTGCCAGCAGTACGATTGCGGGAGCTGAAGCTTTCTTT. Based on the CDR3 plus reference TRBV11-2 and TRBJ1-1, the full variable domain is EAGVAQSPRYKIIEKRQSVAFWCNPISGHATLYWYQQILGQGPKLLIQFQNNGVVDDSQLPKDRFSAERLKGVDSTLKIQPAKLEDSAVYLCASSTIAGAEAFFGQGTRLTVV.

This clone occurred a few times. The V and J genes are TRBV6-1 and TRBJ1-1; the D gene is possibly TRBD1 (6 bases). This CDR3 is 13 amino acids long. Germline CDR1 is MNHNS and CDR2 is SASEGT. Trimming left V 9 bases short and J 0 bases short, with 11 bases between. CDR3 loop: CASLRDMNTEAFF. DNA for the CDR3: TGTGCCAGTCTCCGGGACATGAACACTGAAGCTTTCTTT.

The V and J genes are TRBV13 and TRBJ2-3; 10 nucleotides match TRBD2. The germline gives CDR1 PRHDT, CDR2 FYEKMQ (reference sequence). This CDR3 is built from 15 residues. V was pared by 3 bases and J by 4 bases, with 4 bases of the junction left unmatched. The CDR3 sequence: CASSLLAGGADTQYF. The CDR3 DNA reads TGTGCCAGCAGCTTGTTAGCGGGGGGCGCAGATACGCAGTATTTT.

The chain couples TRBV25-1 to TRBJ2-5, with TRBD1 as a possible D gene (5 bases). Trimming took off 7 bases at V and 5 bases at J, with 23 bases between the two ends. The CDR3 consists of 16 residues. Per the germline V gene, CDR1 is MGHDK and CDR2 is SYGVNS. The chain's CDR3 is CASTPALRGSRETQYF. The CDR3 nucleotides read TGTGCCAGCACCCCAGCCTTAAGGGGATCGCGGGAGACCCAGTACTTC.

The genes are TRBV29-1 and TRBJ1-2; D unclear. The CDR3 extends over 11 amino acids. Germline loops: CDR1 SQVTM, CDR2 ANQGSEA. CDR3 in amino acids: CSITGDYGYTF. The CDR3, as DNA: TGCAGTATCACCGGAGACTATGGCTACACCTTC.

The V call is TRBV10-2, the J call TRBJ2-3; unclear D gene. There are 14 residues in the CDR3. Trimming removed 8 bases at V and 0 bases at J, with 12 bases between. Germline V gene lookup returns CDR1 WSHSY and CDR2 SAAADI. CDR3 coding DNA: TGCGCCAGCCTCCCCGTGGGTAGCACAGATACGCAGTATTTT. Translation gives CASLPVGSTDTQYF.

This clone showed up just once. The V call is TRBV11-3, the J call TRBJ2-3, with D uncertain. CDR3 length: 15 residues. CDR1 and CDR2 from the germline V gene are SGHNT and YENEEA. Trimming cost V 2 bases and J 2 bases, with 11 bases left between them. CDR3 loop: CASSLPTLLTDTQYF. The CDR3 bases are TGTGCCAGCAGCTTACCCACGTTACTCACAGATACGCAGTATTTT.

The chain is built from TRBV19 and TRBJ1-5; 9 bases are a match to TRBD1. Unmatched junction bases numbered 14, after V lost 8 bases and J lost 3 bases. Germline CDR1 LNHDA, CDR2 SQIVND (reference sequence). The CDR3 is 17 amino acids. This chain's CDR3 is CASVRDRAASYNQPQHF. CDR3 DNA sequence: TGTGCCAGTGTCCGGGACAGGGCGGCTTCTTACAATCAGCCCCAGCATTTT.

CDR3: CASSLLQARVGNQPQHF. DNA of the CDR3: TGTGCCAGCAGCTTACTTCAGGCAAGGGTGGGCAATCAGCCCCAGCATTTT. The V and J genes are TRBV7-2 and TRBJ1-5; no clear D. V was pared by 2 bases and J by 2 bases, with 16 bases between. Germline loops: CDR1 SGHTA, CDR2 FQGNSA. The CDR3 has 17 residues.